The clone carrying this T cell receptor (beta chain) was recorded at least ten times. Its target is unknown. TCR alpha and beta CDR3 regions were amplified from RNA using iRepertoire nested multiplex PCR. Input was roughly 95-450 ng of tissue mRNA or PBMC total RNA. A single record per CDR3 protein comes from TCRdb applying MiXCR to the multiplex PCR reads. The sample contains approximately 110,000 distinct CDR3 sequences, 20% to 25% of which appear only once. This entry belongs to a study of glioma-infiltrating T cells. Findings and limits, study-wide: Above-expected tissue-blood divergence occurred in all gliomas, most in low-grade ones. Only very few CDR3 sequences appeared in both tissue and blood.

CDR3 length: 11 amino acids. The V gene's germline CDR1 is SGHAT and CDR2 FQDESV (reference sequence). Trimming left V 5 bases short and J 3 bases short, with 3 bases between. The source material was glioma tissue, nonneoplastic brain tissue, or PBMCs (not recorded which). The chain uses TRBV11-1 and TRBJ2-3; D gene ambiguous. The source is a human donor with low-grade glioma or glioblastoma, undergoing nonglioma brain surgery, or in good health (not recorded which). CDR3 loop: CASSMTDTQYF. CDR3 bases: TGTGCCAGCAGCATGACAGATACGCAGTATTTT.